One sample yielded the 2 T cell receptor beta chains listed below, sequenced in a study of cytomegalovirus exposure and HLA in healthy donors. With 60 Vbeta and 13 Jbeta primers, the PCR was carried out. Some clones are missing from TCRdb's copy, which holds only in-frame ones; the method was immunoSEQ multiplex PCR. Among 100,000 to 150,000 clones listed, less than 85% were seen once. Sequencing used PBMCs. These TCRs come from a man aged 45-65 years in good health and CMV-seropositive.

V and J are TRBV6-6 and TRBJ2-7, with TRBD2 matching over 8 bases. The CDR3 loop spans 15 amino acids. Germline values: CDR1 MNHNY, CDR2 SVGAGI (reference sequence). J was trimmed by 4 bases and V by 6 bases; bases with no gene match: 11. CDR3 sequence: CASSLPSGGGYEQYF. Written as DNA, the CDR3 is TGTGCCAGCAGCCTACCCTCGGGAGGGGGGTACGAGCAGTACTTC.

The chain uses TRBV7-2 and TRBJ1-2; D might be TRBD1 (5 bases). The V end was cut by 5 bases, the J end by 8 bases, with 12 bases between. This CDR3 comprises 12 residues. The germline V gene has CDR1 SGHTA and CDR2 FQGNSA. This chain's CDR3 is CASSIRVSGYTF. The CDR3 DNA sequence: TGTGCCAGCAGCATCAGGGTGAGCGGCTACACCTTC. Full variable domain (outside the CDR3, taken from reference TRBV7-2 and TRBJ1-2): GAGVSQSPSNKVTEKGKDVELRCDPISGHTALYWYRQSLGQGLEFLIYFQGNSAPDKSGLPSDRFSAERTGGSVSTLTIQRTQQEDSAVYLCASSIRVSGYTFGSGTRLTVV.